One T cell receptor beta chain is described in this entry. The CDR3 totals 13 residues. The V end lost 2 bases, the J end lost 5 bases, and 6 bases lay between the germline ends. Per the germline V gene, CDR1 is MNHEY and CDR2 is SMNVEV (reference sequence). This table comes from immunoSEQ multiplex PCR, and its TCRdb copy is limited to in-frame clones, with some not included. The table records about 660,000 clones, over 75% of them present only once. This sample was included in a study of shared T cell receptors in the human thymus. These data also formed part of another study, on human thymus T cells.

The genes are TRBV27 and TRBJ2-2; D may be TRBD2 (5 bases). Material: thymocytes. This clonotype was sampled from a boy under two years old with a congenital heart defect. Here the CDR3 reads CASSLRETGELFF. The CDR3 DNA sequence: TGTGCCAGCAGTTTAAGGGAGACCGGGGAGCTGTTTTTT.